Each of the 3 T cell receptor beta chains below was sequenced from the same sample in a study of blood T cell repertoires in COVID-19. Some clones are missing from TCRdb's copy, which holds only in-frame ones; the method was immunoSEQ multiplex PCR. The table records 150,000 to 200,000 clones, about 93% of them present only once. Sequencing was done on a sample of peripheral blood. These receptors all stem from a woman in her fifties or sixties with acute or convalescent COVID-19.

The rearrangement links TRBV3-1 (or the pseudogene TRBV3-2) to TRBJ1-1; D remains ambiguous. The CDR3 length is 13 residues. Germline V lookup: CDR1 LGHDT, CDR2 YNNKEL (reference sequence). The V gene lost 1 base and the J gene lost 4 bases, with 7 bases spanning the gap. The CDR3 nucleotides read TGTGCCAGCAGCCAAGCCCCGGGCACTGAAGCTTTCTTT. This codes for CASSQAPGTEAFF.

The chain has TRBV18 and TRBJ1-3; tentative D call: TRBD1 (5 bases). The CDR3 has 14 residues. V was clipped by 5 bases and J by 1 base, with 9 bases between them. In germline, CDR1 is KGHSH, CDR2 LQKENI. The CDR3 sequence is CASSLGASGNTIYF. In DNA, the CDR3 is TGTGCCAGCTCATTAGGGGCTTCTGGAAACACCATATATTTT.

A few counts support this clone. The V and J genes are TRBV6-5 and TRBJ1-1; D is possibly TRBD1 (5 bases). From germline, CDR1 is MNHEY and CDR2 SVGAGI. Between the trimmed V and J ends, which lost 6 bases and 7 bases, there was a span of 12 bases. The length of the CDR3 is 12 residues. The DNA for the CDR3 is TGTGCCAGCAGCCATGGGAGGGGTGAAGCTTTCTTT. Translation: CASSHGRGEAFF.